This is a list of T cell receptor beta chains from one sample in a study of tumor-infiltrating lymphocytes in primary liver carcinoma. TCRdb recomputed calls from the multiplex PCR reads with MiXCR, one row per CDR3 protein. The sample lists tens of thousands of distinct CDR3 sequences; more than 70% were seen once. Sequencing used tumor-adjacent normal liver tissue. These receptors all come from a man aged 40-55 years with primary liver carcinoma and hepatitis B virus infection. CDR3s include the opening cysteine and the closing phenylalanine or tryptophan. Fields, in order: J gene, D gene, V gene, clone size, CDR3 DNA, CDR3 protein. The D gene is left open where the match is weak. Clone size is shown for a subset of rows, as once, few, many or a class of expanded clone.

j_call: TRBJ1-5
d_call: NA
v_call: TRBV29-1
clone_size: NA
cdr3_nt: TGCAGCGTTTCAGGTAGCAATCAGCTACAGCATTTT
cdr3_aa: CSVSGSNQLQHF

j_call: TRBJ2-1
d_call: TRBD2
v_call: TRBV30
clone_size: NA
cdr3_nt: TGTGTCTGGAGTGCCAGGACTAGCGGGCTTAACAATGAACAGTTCTTC
cdr3_aa: CVWSARTSGLNNEQFF

j_call: TRBJ2-3
d_call: TRBD2
v_call: TRBV6-5
clone_size: many
cdr3_nt: TGTGCCAGCAGGCCCGGACTAGCAGGGACAGATACGCAGTATTTT
cdr3_aa: CASRPGLAGTDTQYF

j_call: TRBJ2-1
d_call: NA
v_call: TRBV11-1
clone_size: once
cdr3_nt: TGTGTCAGCTGCATAGGAAAGACTAGTGGGGCCTCACGGTTCGGCAATGAGCAGTTCTTC
cdr3_aa: CVSCIGKTSGASRFGNEQFF

j_call: TRBJ1-5
d_call: NA
v_call: TRBV20-1
clone_size: NA
cdr3_nt: TGCAGTGCTAGAGACCAGGAATATCAGCCCCAGCATTTT
cdr3_aa: CSARDQEYQPQHF

j_call: TRBJ2-1
d_call: NA
v_call: TRBV4-3
clone_size: NA
cdr3_nt: TGCGCCAGCAACCAAGATCCCTACTCAGAATACAATGAGCGGCTCTTC
cdr3_aa: CASNQDPYSEYNERLF

j_call: TRBJ2-1
d_call: NA
v_call: TRBV25-1
clone_size: NA
cdr3_nt: TGTACCAGCAGACCGAGTTATTACAATGAGCAGTTCTTC
cdr3_aa: CTSRPSYYNEQFF

j_call: TRBJ2-3
d_call: TRBD2
v_call: TRBV4-1
clone_size: NA
cdr3_nt: TGCGCCAGCAGCCGGGCTAGCGGAATCACAGATATGCAGTATTTT
cdr3_aa: CASSRASGITDMQYF

j_call: TRBJ2-2
d_call: NA
v_call: TRBV28
clone_size: many
cdr3_nt: TGTGCCAGCAGTTTGTCACCCACCGGGGAGCTGTTTTTT
cdr3_aa: CASSLSPTGELFF

j_call: TRBJ2-7
d_call: NA
v_call: TRBV13
clone_size: once
cdr3_nt: TGTGCCAGCAGCTTAGGGGGTGAGGGGGGTGTCGAGCAGTACTTC
cdr3_aa: CASSLGGEGGVEQYF

j_call: TRBJ1-6
d_call: NA
v_call: TRBV11-2
clone_size: once
cdr3_nt: TGTGCCAGTAGCTTAGGGGTCAGCGGCTATTATTCACCCCTCCACTTT
cdr3_aa: CASSLGVSGYYSPLHF

j_call: TRBJ2-4
d_call: NA
v_call: TRBV11-2
clone_size: NA
cdr3_nt: TGTGCCAGTAGCTCCGGGACATGGGATAACATTCGGTACTTC
cdr3_aa: CASSSGTWDNIRYF

j_call: TRBJ2-1
d_call: NA
v_call: TRBV29-1
clone_size: NA
cdr3_nt: TGCAGCGTTGAGGACGGATCCTACGATGAGCAGCTCTTC
cdr3_aa: CSVEDGSYDEQLF

j_call: TRBJ2-2
d_call: TRBD2
v_call: TRBV7-3
clone_size: NA
cdr3_nt: TGTGCCAGCAGCTTCCCTCCTGGCGGGAGGGCCGACGGGGAGCTGTTTTTT
cdr3_aa: CASSFPPGGRADGELFF

j_call: TRBJ2-3
d_call: NA
v_call: TRBV12-3/TRBV12-4
clone_size: NA
cdr3_nt: TGTGCCAGCAGTTCCGATTCTTCGGGAGATATGCAGTACTTT
cdr3_aa: CASSSDSSGDMQYF

j_call: TRBJ2-4
d_call: TRBD2
v_call: TRBV11-1
clone_size: NA
cdr3_nt: TGTGCCAGCAGCTTTCCCGGGACTAACGGGACCCAAAAGATTCAGTACTTC
cdr3_aa: CASSFPGTNGTQKIQYF

j_call: TRBJ2-1
d_call: TRBD2
v_call: TRBV12-3/TRBV12-4
clone_size: NA
cdr3_nt: TGTGCCAGCAATTTAAAAATTAGCGGGAGGCGCAATGAGCAGCTCTTC
cdr3_aa: CASNLKISGRRNEQLF

j_call: TRBJ2-7
d_call: TRBD1
v_call: TRBV29-1
clone_size: NA
cdr3_nt: TGCAGCGTGATGACAGGGGCCCTCGAGCAGTACTTC
cdr3_aa: CSVMTGALEQYF

j_call: TRBJ1-2
d_call: NA
v_call: TRBV6-5
clone_size: few
cdr3_nt: TGTGCCAGCAGTACCGGGACTGGCTACACCTTC
cdr3_aa: CASSTGTGYTF

j_call: TRBJ1-2
d_call: NA
v_call: TRBV29-1
clone_size: NA
cdr3_nt: NA
cdr3_aa: CGHDSGYGCTF

j_call: TRBJ2-1
d_call: NA
v_call: TRBV6-1
clone_size: many
cdr3_nt: TGTGCCAGCACCCTGGAGCGGCACACCTACAATGAGCAGTTCTTC
cdr3_aa: CASTLERHTYNEQFF

j_call: TRBJ2-1
d_call: TRBD2
v_call: TRBV29-1
clone_size: medium-sized
cdr3_nt: TGCAGCGTTAATCGACTAGCGGGTCTTGACAATGAGCAGTTCTTC
cdr3_aa: CSVNRLAGLDNEQFF

j_call: TRBJ2-5
d_call: TRBD1
v_call: TRBV5-1
clone_size: many
cdr3_nt: TGCGCCAGCAGGCCTCAGGGGGCCCAGGAGACCCAGTACTTC
cdr3_aa: CASRPQGAQETQYF

j_call: TRBJ2-1
d_call: NA
v_call: TRBV6-1
clone_size: NA
cdr3_nt: TGTGCATGCAGTGTAAACTTAGAGCAGTTCTTC
cdr3_aa: CACSVNLEQFF

j_call: TRBJ2-7
d_call: NA
v_call: TRBV12-3/TRBV12-4
clone_size: NA
cdr3_nt: TGTGCCACCATTACCCGGATCAGGGGTTGTTACGAGCAGTACTTC
cdr3_aa: CATITRIRGCYEQYF

j_call: TRBJ2-1
d_call: TRBD1
v_call: TRBV12-3/TRBV12-4
clone_size: NA
cdr3_nt: TGTGCCAGCAGTCGGACAGGGTACAATGAGCAGTGTTTC
cdr3_aa: CASSRTGYNEQCF

j_call: TRBJ2-5
d_call: NA
v_call: TRBV25-1
clone_size: medium-sized
cdr3_nt: TGTGCCAGCAGTCTAAACTCAGAGACCCAGTACTTC
cdr3_aa: CASSLNSETQYF

j_call: TRBJ1-5
d_call: NA
v_call: TRBV2
clone_size: few
cdr3_nt: TGTGCCAGCAGTAGGTCAGGCAATCAGCCCCAGCATTTT
cdr3_aa: CASSRSGNQPQHF

j_call: TRBJ1-1
d_call: NA
v_call: TRBV6-1
clone_size: NA
cdr3_nt: TGTGCCAACAGTGAAGCGCTAGGGCCTGAAGTTTTCTTT
cdr3_aa: CANSEALGPEVFF

j_call: TRBJ2-3
d_call: NA
v_call: TRBV10-3
clone_size: NA
cdr3_nt: TGTGCCATTAATGTAACGACCTACACAGATATGCAGTATTTT
cdr3_aa: CAINVTTYTDMQYF